This is a list of T cell receptor beta chains from one sample in a study of T cells after yellow fever vaccination. From the 5' RACE reads, TCRdb called clonotypes with MiXCR, one entry per CDR3 protein. The table lists over 45,000 distinct CDR3 sequences, around 7% of them singletons. Sequenced here: CD8+ T cells sorted from PBMCs, sampled on the day of the first yellow fever vaccination. These receptor sequences come from a man between 18 and 35 years old who received the YFV17D yellow fever vaccine. Both conserved end residues are part of each CDR3. The D gene is left open where the match is weak. Clone sizes are given selectively: once, few, many, or a class where the clone is expanded.

D: -; size: -; V: TRBV24-1; J: TRBJ1-5; CDR3: CATSDSGPGHQPQHF; DNA: TGTGCCACCAGTGATTCGGGGCCGGGGCATCAGCCCCAGCATTTT
D: -; size: many; V: TRBV20-1; J: TRBJ1-5; CDR3: CSARERDSNQPQHF; DNA: TGCAGTGCTAGAGAGAGGGATAGCAATCAGCCCCAGCATTTT
D: -; size: few; V: TRBV30; J: TRBJ2-1; CDR3: CAWSVPGDPYNEQFF; DNA: TGTGCCTGGAGTGTACCGGGGGACCCCTACAATGAGCAGTTCTTC
D: -; size: few; V: TRBV29-1; J: TRBJ2-1; CDR3: CSSQQSSYNEQFF; DNA: TGCAGCTCACAGCAAAGCTCCTACAATGAGCAGTTCTTC
D: TRBD1; size: many; V: TRBV12-3/TRBV12-4; J: TRBJ2-5; CDR3: CASSLGQGPWDQYF; DNA: TGTGCCAGCAGTTTAGGACAGGGTCCCTGGGACCAGTACTTC
D: TRBD2; size: many; V: TRBV6-4; J: TRBJ2-1; CDR3: CASSDSSGGSGEQFF; DNA: TGTGCCAGCAGTGACTCAAGCGGGGGCTCGGGTGAGCAGTTCTTC
D: TRBD1; size: few; V: TRBV6-2/TRBV6-3; J: TRBJ1-6; CDR3: CASSYWDRGDSPLHF; DNA: TGTGCCAGCAGTTACTGGGACAGGGGTGATTCACCCCTCCACTTT
D: -; size: many; V: TRBV12-3/TRBV12-4; J: TRBJ2-7; CDR3: CASSSTTSYEQYF; DNA: TGTGCCAGCAGTTCCACTACCTCCTACGAGCAGTACTTC
D: TRBD1; size: few; V: TRBV15; J: TRBJ2-2; CDR3: CATSRDLPGQGIGELFF; DNA: TGTGCCACCAGCAGAGATCTGCCGGGACAGGGAATCGGGGAGCTGTTTTTT
D: TRBD2; size: many; V: TRBV10-2; J: TRBJ2-5; CDR3: CATRERGVQETQYF; DNA: TGCGCCACCCGCGAGCGGGGGGTTCAAGAGACCCAGTACTTC
D: -; size: few; V: TRBV27; J: TRBJ1-5; CDR3: CASRSWDQSNQPQHF; DNA: TGTGCCAGCCGATCCTGGGACCAGAGCAATCAGCCCCAGCATTTT
D: -; size: few; V: TRBV4-2; J: TRBJ1-1; CDR3: CASSQEQGYKAFF; DNA: TGTGCCAGCAGCCAAGAACAGGGTTACAAAGCTTTCTTT
D: -; size: -; V: TRBV5-1; J: TRBJ2-5; CDR3: CANNPHFGTQYF; DNA: TGCGCCAACAACCCCCATTTCGGGACCCAGTACTTC
D: TRBD1; size: -; V: TRBV11-2; J: TRBJ1-1; CDR3: CASSIRDRGPRAEAFF; DNA: TGTGCCAGCAGCATCCGGGACAGGGGACCGAGGGCTGAAGCTTTCTTT
D: -; size: many; V: TRBV11-2; J: TRBJ1-2; CDR3: CASSLGGARGYTF; DNA: TGTGCCAGCAGCCTTGGGGGGGCGCGGGGCTACACCTTC
D: -; size: many; V: TRBV12-3/TRBV12-4; J: TRBJ2-1; CDR3: CASSLTGAQGYNEQFF; DNA: TGTGCCAGCAGTTTAACGGGGGCTCAGGGGTACAATGAGCAGTTCTTC
D: -; size: many; V: TRBV12-3/TRBV12-4; J: TRBJ1-1; CDR3: CASSFLPGTGTEAFF; DNA: TGTGCCAGCAGTTTTCTACCGGGCACGGGCACTGAAGCTTTCTTT
D: -; size: many; V: TRBV18; J: TRBJ2-1; CDR3: CASSLTGTRPDEQFF; DNA: TGTGCCAGCTCACTCACCGGGACAAGGCCCGATGAGCAGTTCTTC
D: -; size: many; V: TRBV27; J: TRBJ2-3; CDR3: CASSFTASTDTQYF; DNA: TGTGCCAGCAGTTTCACCGCCTCCACAGATACGCAGTATTTT
D: -; size: many; V: TRBV28; J: TRBJ2-3; CDR3: CASSPPAVLLGRRPQYF; DNA: TGTGCCAGCAGTCCTCCGGCCGTGCTCTTAGGGAGGAGACCCCAGTATTTT
D: -; size: many; V: TRBV29-1; J: TRBJ2-5; CDR3: CSVAPGLGETQYF; DNA: TGCAGCGTTGCTCCAGGGCTTGGAGAGACCCAGTACTTC
D: -; size: -; V: TRBV10-2; J: TRBJ2-6; CDR3: CASSAGQANVLTF; DNA: TGCGCCAGCAGTGCAGGGCAGGCCAACGTCCTGACTTTC
D: -; size: many; V: TRBV6-1; J: TRBJ2-7; CDR3: CASSTDGAYEQYF; DNA: TGTGCCAGCAGTACGGACGGAGCCTACGAGCAGTACTTC
D: -; size: many; V: TRBV27; J: TRBJ2-1; CDR3: CASSFRGGNEQFF; DNA: TGTGCCAGCAGTTTCAGGGGTGGGAATGAGCAGTTCTTC
D: -; size: -; V: TRBV7-3; J: TRBJ2-5; CDR3: CASSLSPAAKETQYF; DNA: TGTGCCAGCAGCTTAAGCCCGGCGGCGAAAGAGACCCAGTACTTC
D: -; size: many; V: TRBV7-9; J: TRBJ2-1; CDR3: CASSPGRSDEQFF; DNA: TGTGCCAGCAGCCCTGGTCGAAGTGATGAGCAGTTCTTC
D: -; size: few; V: TRBV7-9; J: TRBJ1-1; CDR3: CASRTTAEAANTEAFF; DNA: TGTGCCAGCAGAACTACCGCTGAAGCGGCGAACACTGAAGCTTTCTTT
D: -; size: few; V: TRBV5-1; J: TRBJ1-6; CDR3: CASSLAGLGSPLHF; DNA: TGCGCCAGCAGCTTGGCCGGGTTAGGTTCACCCCTCCACTTT
D: -; size: -; V: TRBV2; J: TRBJ1-2; CDR3: CASSEAPANYGYTF; DNA: TGTGCCAGCAGTGAAGCCCCAGCTAACTATGGCTACACCTTC
D: -; size: many; V: TRBV12-3/TRBV12-4; J: TRBJ2-5; CDR3: CASSLMAGESWETQYF; DNA: TGTGCCAGCAGCCTAATGGCAGGGGAGTCTTGGGAGACCCAGTACTTC
D: TRBD1; size: many; V: TRBV30; J: TRBJ2-7; CDR3: CAWTGGYEQYF; DNA: TGTGCCTGGACAGGGGGCTACGAGCAGTACTTC
D: -; size: few; V: TRBV5-1; J: TRBJ1-2; CDR3: CASSLAGQGPANYGYTF; DNA: TGCGCCAGCAGCTTGGCAGGGCAGGGACCCGCTAACTATGGCTACACCTTC
D: TRBD2; size: many; V: TRBV4-1; J: TRBJ2-3; CDR3: CASSQVPGLAGSDTQYF; DNA: TGCGCCAGCAGCCAAGTACCGGGACTAGCGGGGTCAGATACGCAGTATTTT
D: -; size: few; V: TRBV7-2; J: TRBJ2-5; CDR3: CASSPIRGQETQYF; DNA: TGTGCCAGCAGCCCCATCCGGGGCCAAGAGACCCAGTACTTC
D: TRBD1; size: many; V: TRBV29-1; J: TRBJ2-2; CDR3: CSVGAGDRVATGELFF; DNA: TGCAGCGTAGGAGCCGGGGACAGGGTGGCCACCGGGGAGCTGTTTTTT
D: TRBD1; size: many; V: TRBV10-3; J: TRBJ2-2; CDR3: CAITDRAVTGELFF; DNA: TGTGCCATCACCGACAGGGCCGTCACCGGGGAGCTGTTTTTT
D: -; size: many; V: TRBV5-1; J: TRBJ2-7; CDR3: CASSLEDRPKDEQYF; DNA: TGCGCCAGCAGCTTGGAAGACCGGCCCAAAGACGAGCAGTACTTC
D: -; size: many; V: TRBV10-3; J: TRBJ2-1; CDR3: CAISDEGGPYNEQFF; DNA: TGTGCCATCAGTGACGAGGGGGGCCCATACAATGAGCAGTTCTTC
D: -; size: many; V: TRBV4-1; J: TRBJ1-2; CDR3: CASSQDMGGDGYTF; DNA: TGCGCCAGCAGCCAAGATATGGGGGGCGATGGCTACACCTTC
D: -; size: -; V: TRBV5-1; J: TRBJ2-7; CDR3: CASSLALGAAYEQYF; DNA: TGCGCCAGCAGCTTGGCGCTGGGGGCTGCTTACGAGCAGTACTTC
D: -; size: many; V: TRBV24-1; J: TRBJ1-1; CDR3: CATSDSASEAFF; DNA: TGTGCCACCAGTGATTCGGCGTCTGAAGCTTTCTTT
D: TRBD1; size: -; V: TRBV6-5; J: TRBJ2-2; CDR3: CASNSGQGYTGELFF; DNA: TGTGCCAGCAATTCCGGACAGGGGTACACCGGGGAGCTGTTTTTT
D: -; size: many; V: TRBV27; J: TRBJ2-7; CDR3: CASSLSSRGAHEQYF; DNA: TGTGCCAGCAGTTTGTCAAGCAGAGGGGCTCACGAGCAGTACTTC
D: TRBD1; size: many; V: TRBV5-1; J: TRBJ2-4; CDR3: CASSLDWGQGLQYF; DNA: TGCGCCAGCAGCTTGGATTGGGGACAGGGGCTTCAGTACTTC
D: -; size: -; V: TRBV12-3/TRBV12-4; J: TRBJ2-5; CDR3: CASSPESQNQETQYF; DNA: TGTGCCAGCAGTCCGGAGAGCCAGAATCAAGAGACCCAGTACTTC
D: -; size: -; V: TRBV30; J: TRBJ1-1; CDR3: CAGSDRTRTNTEAFF; DNA: TGTGCCGGATCTGACAGGACAAGGACAAACACTGAAGCTTTCTTT
D: -; size: -; V: TRBV5-1; J: TRBJ1-5; CDR3: CASSLVGGGDQPQHF; DNA: TGCGCCAGCAGCTTGGTGGGGGGGGGCGATCAGCCCCAGCATTTT
D: TRBD2; size: -; V: TRBV7-2; J: TRBJ2-1; CDR3: CASSPSLAGDYNEQFF; DNA: TGTGCCAGCAGCCCCTCTCTAGCGGGTGATTACAATGAGCAGTTCTTC
D: -; size: many; V: TRBV7-9; J: TRBJ2-1; CDR3: CASSFGLNEQFF; DNA: TGTGCCAGCAGCTTCGGCCTAAATGAGCAGTTCTTC
D: -; size: -; V: TRBV30; J: TRBJ2-7; CDR3: CAGYDSLVFGDEQYF; DNA: TGTGCCGGTTATGATAGTCTGGTATTCGGCGACGAGCAGTACTTC
D: -; size: -; V: TRBV5-1; J: TRBJ1-1; CDR3: CASSLVEGMNTEAFF; DNA: TGCGCCAGCAGCTTGGTAGAAGGGATGAACACTGAAGCTTTCTTT
D: -; size: few; V: TRBV4-2; J: TRBJ2-1; CDR3: CARSPGGQHNEQFF; DNA: TGTGCCAGGAGCCCCGGGGGACAGCACAATGAGCAGTTCTTC
D: TRBD2; size: few; V: TRBV4-3; J: TRBJ2-1; CDR3: CASSQESAGGHNEQFF; DNA: TGCGCCAGCAGCCAAGAATCGGCGGGGGGTCACAATGAGCAGTTCTTC